This TCR beta chain was retrieved from a study of cytotoxic CD8 clonotypes in ibrutinib-treated CLL. With 2 bases removed from V and 11 bases from J, the gap between germline ends came to 15 bases. The CDR3 runs 13 residues. The germline V gene encodes CDR1 MDHEN and CDR2 SYDVKM. Overall study findings and caveats: Sampling times (in sustained-remission versus progressing patients) were not the same. At ibrutinib response, clonality increased, and at progression it declined back toward baseline. Treatment left the uncommon public clonotypes either contracted or stable in frequency.

Depth targeted 1 in 200,000 to 1 in 1 million T cells, averaging roughly 9.3x coverage per clonotype. TCRdb's table, derived via immunoSEQ multiplex PCR, lists solely in-frame clones and lacks some. The table lists about 140,000 clones, more than 85% of them singletons. In regard to this clone: The antigen is undetermined.

V and J are TRBV28 and TRBJ1-1, with unresolved D. The sequencing here drew on PBMCs, taken after 12 months of ibrutinib treatment. The receptor was derived from a human donor with chronic lymphocytic leukemia. In DNA, the CDR3 is TGTGCCAGCAGTTTACCTTACGGCTTTGGGGCTTTCTTT. Translated, it gives CASSLPYGFGAFF.